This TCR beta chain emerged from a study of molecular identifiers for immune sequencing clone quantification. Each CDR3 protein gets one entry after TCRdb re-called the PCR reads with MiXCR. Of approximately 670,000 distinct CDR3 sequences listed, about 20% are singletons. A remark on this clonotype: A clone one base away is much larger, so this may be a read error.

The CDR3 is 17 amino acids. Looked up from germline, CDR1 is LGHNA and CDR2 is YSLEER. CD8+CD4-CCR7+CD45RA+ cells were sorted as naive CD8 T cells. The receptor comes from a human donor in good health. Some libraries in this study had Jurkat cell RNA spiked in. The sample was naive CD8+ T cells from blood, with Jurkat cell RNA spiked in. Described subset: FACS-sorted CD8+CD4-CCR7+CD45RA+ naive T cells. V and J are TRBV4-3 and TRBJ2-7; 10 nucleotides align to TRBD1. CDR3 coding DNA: TGCGCCGGCAGCCAAGATCAGGGGGGACAGGGGCGGTACGAGCAGTACTTC. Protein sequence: CAGSQDQGGQGRYEQYF.